A single sample gave rise to the 14 T cell receptor beta chains below, sequenced in a study of cytomegalovirus exposure and HLA in healthy donors. In the PCR, 60 Vbeta and 13 Jbeta primers were used. Measured with immunoSEQ multiplex PCR; TCRdb has only the in-frame clones, and not every one. The sample has approximately 190,000 clones, over 65% seen once; the top ten hold 1.5% to 2%. The material sequenced was PBMCs. These receptors came from a woman aged 25 to 39 in good health and CMV-seronegative.

The chain is built from TRBV19 and TRBJ2-3; a weak D match, TRBD1 (6 bases). Germline loops: CDR1 LNHDA, CDR2 SQIVND (reference sequence). There are 14 residues in the CDR3. V dropped 3 bases and J dropped 6 bases, with 13 bases sitting between them. This chain's CDR3 is CASSISRGMDTQYF. CDR3 coding DNA: TGTGCCAGTAGTATCTCCAGGGGCATGGATACGCAGTATTTT.

This clone occurred once. The rearrangement links TRBV5-1 to TRBJ2-1; a possible D gene is TRBD2 (6 bases). The CDR3 runs to 17 residues. V was trimmed by 0 bases and J by 5 bases, leaving 18 bases between them. The V gene's germline CDR1 is SGHRS and CDR2 YFSETQ. The CDR3 here is CASSLDWAGIMDNEQFF. The CDR3 DNA follows: TGCGCCAGCAGCTTGGATTGGGCGGGGATTATGGACAATGAGCAGTTCTTC.

Note on this clone: Other DNA sequences of this sample code for an identical CDR3. This chain links TRBV30 with TRBJ2-2; 7 nucleotides match TRBD2. The CDR3 runs to 14 residues. Trimming cost V 5 bases and J 0 bases; bases outside gene matches: 3. Germline loops: CDR1 GTSNPN, CDR2 SVGIG (reference sequence). The CDR3 loop reads CAWSSGTNTGELFF. CDR3 sequence (DNA): TGTGCCTGGTCGAGCGGGACGAACACCGGGGAGCTGTTTTTT.

The chain recombines TRBV7-9 with TRBJ1-2; D is unclear. CDR3 size: 14 residues. V was shortened by 5 bases and J by 6 bases, with 16 bases between the two germline ends. Germline V gene lookup returns CDR1 SEHNR and CDR2 FQNEAQ (reference sequence). CDR3 DNA sequence: TGTGCCAGCAGCCACGCGCCAGCGTTGGATGGCTACACCTTC. This codes for CASSHAPALDGYTF. The full variable domain, rest sourced from reference TRBV7-9 and TRBJ1-2, is DTGVSQNPRHKITKRGQNVTFRCDPISEHNRLYWYRQTLGQGPEFLTYFQNEAQLEKSRLLSDRFSAERPKGSFSTLEIQRTEQGDSAMYLCASSHAPALDGYTFGSGTRLTVV.

The V and J genes are TRBV2 and TRBJ2-7; a weak D match, TRBD1 (8 bases). The CDR3 extends over 17 amino acids. Trimming removed 2 bases from V and 7 bases from J, with 24 bases in between. The germline V gene has CDR1 SNHLY and CDR2 FYNNEI. In DNA form, the CDR3 reads TGTGCCAGCAGTGAAATCCGGTTAGGCAGGGGGCGGGAGGAGCAGTACTTC. It encodes CASSEIRLGRGREEQYF.

V gene TRBV13 combines with J gene TRBJ1-2; 9 nucleotides line up with TRBD1. This CDR3 comprises 16 residues. The V and J ends lost 5 bases and 0 bases, in that order; junction bases with no gene match: 7. In germline, CDR1 is PRHDT, CDR2 FYEKMQ (reference sequence). The CDR3 coding sequence is TGTGCCAGCAGCATCGGACAGGGGACTTCTAACTATGGCTACACCTTC. This codes for CASSIGQGTSNYGYTF. The whole variable domain, filled in from reference TRBV13 and TRBJ1-2, reads AAGVIQSPRHLIKEKRETATLKCYPIPRHDTVYWYQQGPGQDPQFLISFYEKMQSDKGSIPDRFSAQQFSDYHSELNMSSLELGDSALYFCASSIGQGTSNYGYTFGSGTRLTVV.

The chain combines TRBV5-1 with TRBJ1-2; the D gene is possibly TRBD1 (5 bases). This CDR3 contains 14 residues. Germline V gene sequence: CDR1 SGHRS, CDR2 YFSETQ. Trimming shortened V by 2 bases and J by 4 bases, and 12 bases separated the two germline ends. The CDR3 loop is CASSFAGRAYGYTF. The CDR3 DNA is TGCGCCAGCAGCTTTGCGGGGCGGGCCTATGGCTACACCTTC.

This clone came up a few times. The chain links TRBV6-5 to TRBJ1-6; no firm D call. This CDR3 region has 14 residues. Trimming cost V 5 bases and J 7 bases, with 12 bases left between them. Germline-derived CDR1 and CDR2 are MNHEY and SVGAGI. DNA for the CDR3: TGTGCCAGCAGTCACCGGGATTCAAATTCACCCCTCCACTTT. Amino acid sequence: CASSHRDSNSPLHF.

This clone was seen just once. The chain employs TRBV2 and TRBJ2-5; the match to TRBD1 covers 8 bases. This CDR3 contains 14 residues. V was clipped by 7 bases and J by 5 bases; unmatched bases: 9. The germline CDR1 and CDR2 sequences are SNHLY and FYNNEI. CDR3 residues: CASTWTGKGETQYF. In DNA form, the CDR3 reads TGTGCCAGCACCTGGACAGGGAAGGGGGAGACCCAGTACTTC.

The chain is built from TRBV19 and TRBJ2-1; TRBD2 matches 13 bases. The CDR3 covers 19 residues. J lost 0 bases, V lost 3 bases, and 8 bases had no gene match. CDR1 is LNHDA, CDR2 SQIVND, per germline (reference sequence). The CDR3 coding sequence is TGTGCCAGTAGTATCGAGGGGGGACTAGCGGGGAGCTCCTACAATGAGCAGTTCTTC. This translates into CASSIEGGLAGSSYNEQFF.

The gene calls are TRBV2 and TRBJ1-5, with 8 bases that match TRBD1. The CDR3 is 15 amino acids. The trim removed 6 bases at V and 6 bases at J, leaving 10 bases unmatched. The germline gives CDR1 SNHLY, CDR2 FYNNEI. The CDR3 is CASRRDRWSPQPQHF. The CDR3, as DNA: TGTGCCAGCAGGAGGGACAGGTGGAGCCCTCAGCCCCAGCATTTT.

The gene calls are TRBV6-6 and TRBJ1-1; 8 bases align to TRBD1. The CDR3 is 15 residues long. Germline CDR1 reads MNHNY; CDR2 reads SVGAGI (reference sequence). The trim removed 4 bases at V and 1 base at J, leaving 5 bases unmatched. Written as DNA, the CDR3 is TGTGCCAGCAGTTTTCCGACAGGGGAGAACACTGAAGCTTTCTTT. Translation: CASSFPTGENTEAFF.

The chain combines TRBV5-1 with TRBJ2-3; weak D call: TRBD1 (6 bases). Trimming stripped 1 base from V and 2 bases from J, with 8 bases between. This CDR3 contains 14 residues. In germline, CDR1 is SGHRS, CDR2 YFSETQ. CDR3 amino acids: CASSLTGTTDTQYF. DNA of the CDR3: TGCGCCAGCAGCTTGACAGGGACCACAGATACGCAGTATTTT. The full variable domain, rest sourced from reference TRBV5-1 and TRBJ2-3, is KAGVTQTPRYLIKTRGQQVTLSCSPISGHRSVSWYQQTPGQGLQFLFEYFSETQRNKGNFPGRFSGRQFSNSRSEMNVSTLELGDSALYLCASSLTGTTDTQYFGPGTRLTVL.

V usage is TRBV6-6 and J usage is TRBJ1-6; D not certain. CDR1 MNHNY and CDR2 SVGAGI come from the germline V gene (reference sequence). Trimming pared 0 bases from V and 6 bases from J, leaving 9 bases between. CDR3 size: 15 residues. The CDR3 sequence: CASSYSSSVNSPLHF. CDR3 nucleotide sequence: TGTGCCAGCAGTTACTCGAGCTCGGTTAATTCACCCCTCCACTTT.